The clone carrying this TCR beta chain showed up many times. Its specificity is unknown. The data belong to a study of T-cell reconstitution after alpha-beta-depleted transplantation in children. Findings of the study overall: One year after transplant, T-cell counts and diversity came mostly from newly produced T cells.

This sample's TCRbeta library carried unique molecular identifier barcodes. TCRdb processed the PCR reads anew with MiXCR; each CDR3 protein has one entry. The sample consists of about 870,000 distinct CDR3 sequences, roughly 15% of them appearing once. This CDR3 region has 12 residues. From germline, CDR1 is SGHRS and CDR2 YFSETQ. With V trimmed by 10 bases and J by 3 bases, 6 bases remained unmatched. The chain has TRBV5-1 and TRBJ2-7; 8 bases align to TRBD1. The sample here was PBMCs, mostly from graft donor cells, taken 360 days after TCRalphabeta/CD19-depleted stem cell transplant. This TCR was recovered from a male patient younger than 18 who had a stem cell transplant for acute lymphoblastic leukemia, so the T cells may come from the graft donor. CDR3 amino acids: CAPRDRIYEQYF. Written as DNA, the CDR3 is TGCGCCCCCCGGGACAGGATCTACGAGCAGTACTTC.